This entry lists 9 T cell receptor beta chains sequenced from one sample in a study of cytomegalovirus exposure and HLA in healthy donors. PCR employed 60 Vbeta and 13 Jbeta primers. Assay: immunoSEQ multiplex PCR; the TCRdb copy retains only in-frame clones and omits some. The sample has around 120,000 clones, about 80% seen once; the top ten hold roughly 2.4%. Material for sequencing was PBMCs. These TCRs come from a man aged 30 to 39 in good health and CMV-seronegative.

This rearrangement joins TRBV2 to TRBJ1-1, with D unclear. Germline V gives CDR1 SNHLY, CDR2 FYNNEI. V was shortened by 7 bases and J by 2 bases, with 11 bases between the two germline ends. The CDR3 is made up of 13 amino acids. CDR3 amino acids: CASNSDINTEAFF. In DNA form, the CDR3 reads TGTGCCAGCAATTCAGATATAAACACTGAAGCTTTCTTT.

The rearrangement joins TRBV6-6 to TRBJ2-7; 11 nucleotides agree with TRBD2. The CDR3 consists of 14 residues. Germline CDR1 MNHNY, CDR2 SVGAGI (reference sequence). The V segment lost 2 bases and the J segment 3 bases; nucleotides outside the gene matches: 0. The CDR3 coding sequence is TGTGCCAGCAGTTACGGACTAGCGGGCTACGAGCAGTACTTC. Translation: CASSYGLAGYEQYF.

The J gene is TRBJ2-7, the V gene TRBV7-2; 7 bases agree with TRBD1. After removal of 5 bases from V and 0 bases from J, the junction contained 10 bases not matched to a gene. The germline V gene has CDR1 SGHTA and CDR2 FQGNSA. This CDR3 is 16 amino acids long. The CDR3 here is CASSPTRQGSSYEQYF. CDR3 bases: TGTGCCAGCAGCCCAACCAGACAGGGTAGCTCCTACGAGCAGTACTTC.

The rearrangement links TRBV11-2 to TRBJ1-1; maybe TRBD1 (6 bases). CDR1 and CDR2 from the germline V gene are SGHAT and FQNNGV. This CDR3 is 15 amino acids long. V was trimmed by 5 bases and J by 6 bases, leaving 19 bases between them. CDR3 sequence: CASSTWEGGVAEAFF. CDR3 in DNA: TGTGCCAGCAGCACCTGGGAGGGGGGAGTCGCTGAAGCTTTCTTT.

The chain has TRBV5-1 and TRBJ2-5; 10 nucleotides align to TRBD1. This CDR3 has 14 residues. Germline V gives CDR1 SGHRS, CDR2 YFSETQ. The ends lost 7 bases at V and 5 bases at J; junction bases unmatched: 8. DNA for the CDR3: TGCGCCAGCGGCTCCCGGGACAGGGGTGAGACCCAGTACTTC. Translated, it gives CASGSRDRGETQYF.

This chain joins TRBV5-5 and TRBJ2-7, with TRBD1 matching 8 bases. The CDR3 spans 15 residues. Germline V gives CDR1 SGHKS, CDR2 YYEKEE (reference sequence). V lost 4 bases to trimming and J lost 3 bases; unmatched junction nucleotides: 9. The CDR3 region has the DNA TGTGCCAGCAGCCAAACCGGGACAGGAGTCTACGAGCAGTACTTC. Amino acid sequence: CASSQTGTGVYEQYF.

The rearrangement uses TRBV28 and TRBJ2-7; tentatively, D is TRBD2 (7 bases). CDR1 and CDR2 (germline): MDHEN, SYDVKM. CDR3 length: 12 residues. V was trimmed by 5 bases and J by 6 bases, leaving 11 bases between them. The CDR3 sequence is CASSGEGGEQYF. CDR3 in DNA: TGTGCCAGCAGTGGGGAGGGGGGCGAGCAGTACTTC.

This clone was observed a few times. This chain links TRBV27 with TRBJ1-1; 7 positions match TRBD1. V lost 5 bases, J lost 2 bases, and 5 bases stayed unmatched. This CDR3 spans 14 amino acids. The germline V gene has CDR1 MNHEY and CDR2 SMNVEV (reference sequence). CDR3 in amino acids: CASSLNRGNTEAFF. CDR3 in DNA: TGTGCCAGCAGTCTTAACAGGGGAAACACTGAAGCTTTCTTT.

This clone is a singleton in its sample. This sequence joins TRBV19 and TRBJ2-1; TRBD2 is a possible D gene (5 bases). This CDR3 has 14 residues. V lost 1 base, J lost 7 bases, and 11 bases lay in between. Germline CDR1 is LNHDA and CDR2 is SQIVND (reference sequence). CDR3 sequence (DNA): TGTGCCAGTAGTATAGGAGGGTTCCTGAATGAGCAGTTCTTC. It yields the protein CASSIGGFLNEQFF. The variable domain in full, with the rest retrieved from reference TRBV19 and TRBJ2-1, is DGGITQSPKYLFRKEGQNVTLSCEQNLNHDAMYWYRQDPGQGLRLIYYSQIVNDFQKGDIAEGYSVSREKKESFPLTVTSAQKNPTAFYLCASSIGGFLNEQFFGPGTRLTVL.